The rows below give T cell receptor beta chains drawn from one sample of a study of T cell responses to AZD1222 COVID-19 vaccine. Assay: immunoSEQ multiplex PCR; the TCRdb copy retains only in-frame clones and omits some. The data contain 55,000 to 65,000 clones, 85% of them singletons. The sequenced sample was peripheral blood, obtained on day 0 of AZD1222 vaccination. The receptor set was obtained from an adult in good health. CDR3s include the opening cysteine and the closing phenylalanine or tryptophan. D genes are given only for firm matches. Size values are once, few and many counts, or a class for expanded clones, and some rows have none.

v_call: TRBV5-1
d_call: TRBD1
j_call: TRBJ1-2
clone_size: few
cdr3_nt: TGCGCCAGCAGCCGGTCGGGGATTGGGACAGGGGAGGGCTACACCTTC
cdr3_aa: CASSRSGIGTGEGYTF

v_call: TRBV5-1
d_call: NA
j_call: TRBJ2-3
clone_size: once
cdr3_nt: TGCGCCAGCAGCCTAGCCCTGGGAGCAGATACGCAGTATTTT
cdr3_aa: CASSLALGADTQYF

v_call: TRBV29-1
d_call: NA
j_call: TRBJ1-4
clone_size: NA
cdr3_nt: TGCAGCGTCGTGGACCTTGCAACTAATGAAAAACTGTTTTTT
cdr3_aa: CSVVDLATNEKLFF

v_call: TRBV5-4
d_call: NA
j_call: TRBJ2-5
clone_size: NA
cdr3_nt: TGTGCCAGCAGCTTTAGGCGGCAAGAGACCCAGTACTTC
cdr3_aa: CASSFRRQETQYF

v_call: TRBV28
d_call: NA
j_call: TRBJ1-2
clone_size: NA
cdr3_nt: TGTGCCAGCAGTTTAGAATTCCCGGGGTATGGCTACACCTTC
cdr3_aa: CASSLEFPGYGYTF

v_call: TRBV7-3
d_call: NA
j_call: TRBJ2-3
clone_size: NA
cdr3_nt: TGTGCCAGCAGCGCCCTGTCAGGGACGAGCACAGATACGCAGTATTTT
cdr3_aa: CASSALSGTSTDTQYF

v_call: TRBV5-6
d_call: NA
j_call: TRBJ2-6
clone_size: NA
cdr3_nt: TGTGCCAGCAGCTCACTAGGACCGACGAGCTCTGGGGCCAACGTCCTGACTTTC
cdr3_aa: CASSSLGPTSSGANVLTF

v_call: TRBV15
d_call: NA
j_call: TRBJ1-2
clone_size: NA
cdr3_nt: TGTGCCACCAGCAGACCAGGGGATACCACTAACTATGGCTACACCTTC
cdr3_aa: CATSRPGDTTNYGYTF

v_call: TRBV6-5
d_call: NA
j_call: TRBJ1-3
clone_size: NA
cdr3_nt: TGTGCCAGCAGTTACGGCAGTGCTGGAAACACCATATATTTT
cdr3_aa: CASSYGSAGNTIYF

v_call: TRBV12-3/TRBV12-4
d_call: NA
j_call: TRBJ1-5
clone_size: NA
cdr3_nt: TGTGCCAGCAGTCCGGATAGCGATCAGCCCCAGCATTTT
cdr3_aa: CASSPDSDQPQHF

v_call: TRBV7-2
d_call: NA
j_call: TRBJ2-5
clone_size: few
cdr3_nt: TGTGCCAGCAGCGCGCCCGTTGAGACCCAGTACTTC
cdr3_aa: CASSAPVETQYF

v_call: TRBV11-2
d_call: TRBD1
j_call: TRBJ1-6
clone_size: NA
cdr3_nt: TGTGCCAGCAGCCGTACGGCGGGACAGGGTTCCTATAATTCACCCCTCCACTTT
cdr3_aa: CASSRTAGQGSYNSPLHF

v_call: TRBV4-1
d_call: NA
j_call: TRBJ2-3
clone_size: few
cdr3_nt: TGCGCCAGTGAAGACGGGCGCACAGATACGCAGTATTTT
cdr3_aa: CASEDGRTDTQYF

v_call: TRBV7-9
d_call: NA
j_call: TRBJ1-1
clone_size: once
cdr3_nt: TGTGCCAGCAGCCTGGGGACGGGTCCGTCGACTGAAGCTTTCTTT
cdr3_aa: CASSLGTGPSTEAFF

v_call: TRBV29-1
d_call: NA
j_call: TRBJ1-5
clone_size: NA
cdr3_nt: TGCAGCGTCTTACAGCAGAATAGCAATCAGCCCCAGCATTTT
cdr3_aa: CSVLQQNSNQPQHF

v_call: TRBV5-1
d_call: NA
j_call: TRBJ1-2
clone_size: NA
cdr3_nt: TGCGCCAGCAGCACCGGGACGGGAATATATGGCTACACCTTC
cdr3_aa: CASSTGTGIYGYTF

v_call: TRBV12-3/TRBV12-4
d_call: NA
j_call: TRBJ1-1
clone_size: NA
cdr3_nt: TGTGCCAGCAGGTCCTCGGGGGACACTGAAGCTTTCTTT
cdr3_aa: CASRSSGDTEAFF

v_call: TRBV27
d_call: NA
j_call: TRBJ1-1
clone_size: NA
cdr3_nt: TGTGCCAGCAGTCGCCTGGGTGAGGGGAACACTGAAGCTTTCTTT
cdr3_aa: CASSRLGEGNTEAFF

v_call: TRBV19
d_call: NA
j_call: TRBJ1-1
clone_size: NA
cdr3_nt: TGTGCCAGTAGTATCACGTCTGTCATGAACACTGAAGCTTTCTTT
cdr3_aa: CASSITSVMNTEAFF

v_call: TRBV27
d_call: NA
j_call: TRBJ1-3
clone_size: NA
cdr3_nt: TGTGCCAGCAGTAAGGGGGGGACTGGAAACACCATATATTTT
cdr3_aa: CASSKGGTGNTIYF

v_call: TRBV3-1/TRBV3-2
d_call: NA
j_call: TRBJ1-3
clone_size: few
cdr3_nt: TGTGCCAGCAGCCAAGGTGGAAACACCATATATTTT
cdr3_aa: CASSQGGNTIYF

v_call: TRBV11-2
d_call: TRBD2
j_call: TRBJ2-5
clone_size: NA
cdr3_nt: TGTGCCAGCAGCCTGGGACTAGCCGGGGAGACCCAGTACTTC
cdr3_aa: CASSLGLAGETQYF